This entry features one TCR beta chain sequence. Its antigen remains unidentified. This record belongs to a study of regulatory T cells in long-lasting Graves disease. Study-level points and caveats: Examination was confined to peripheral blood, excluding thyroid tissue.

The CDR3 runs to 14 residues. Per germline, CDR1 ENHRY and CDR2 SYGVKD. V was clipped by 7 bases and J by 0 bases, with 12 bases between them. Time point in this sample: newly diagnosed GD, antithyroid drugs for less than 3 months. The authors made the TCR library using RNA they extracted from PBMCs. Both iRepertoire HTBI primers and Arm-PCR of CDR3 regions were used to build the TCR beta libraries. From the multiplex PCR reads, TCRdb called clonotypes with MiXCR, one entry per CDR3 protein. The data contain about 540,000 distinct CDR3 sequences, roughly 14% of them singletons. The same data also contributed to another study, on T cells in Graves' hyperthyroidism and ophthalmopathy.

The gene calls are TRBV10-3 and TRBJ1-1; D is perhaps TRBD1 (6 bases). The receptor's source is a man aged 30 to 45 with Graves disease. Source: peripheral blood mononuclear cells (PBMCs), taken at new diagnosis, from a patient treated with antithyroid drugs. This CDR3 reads CAIKRTELNTEAFF. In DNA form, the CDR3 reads TGTGCCATCAAGAGGACAGAGTTGAACACTGAAGCTTTCTTT.